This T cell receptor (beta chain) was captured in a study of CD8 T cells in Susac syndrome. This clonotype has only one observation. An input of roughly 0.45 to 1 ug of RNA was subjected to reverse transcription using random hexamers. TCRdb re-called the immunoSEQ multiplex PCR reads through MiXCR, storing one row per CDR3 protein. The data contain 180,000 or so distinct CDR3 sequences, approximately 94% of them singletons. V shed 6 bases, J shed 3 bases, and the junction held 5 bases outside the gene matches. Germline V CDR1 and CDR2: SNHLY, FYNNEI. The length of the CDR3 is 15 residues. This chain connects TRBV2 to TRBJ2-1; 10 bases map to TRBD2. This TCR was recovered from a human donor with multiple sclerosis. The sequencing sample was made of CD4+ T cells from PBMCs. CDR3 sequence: CASSPGLALYNEQFF. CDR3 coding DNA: TGTGCCAGCAGCCCGGGACTAGCGCTCTACAATGAGCAGTTCTTC. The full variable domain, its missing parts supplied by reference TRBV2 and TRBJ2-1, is EPEVTQTPSHQVTQMGQEVILRCVPISNHLYFYWYRQILGQKVEFLVSFYNNEISEKSEIFDDQFSVERPDGSNFTLKIRSTKLEDSAMYFCASSPGLALYNEQFFGPGTRLTVL.